A selection of T cell receptor beta chains follows, all from one sample in a study of T cells in Graves' hyperthyroidism and ophthalmopathy. TCRdb used MiXCR to reprocess the multiplex PCR reads, holding one entry per CDR3 protein. The sample yields hundreds of thousands of distinct CDR3 sequences, about 15% seen once. The sample comprised blood. These receptors were taken from a man aged 18 to 29 with Graves' ophthalmopathy. The CDR3 runs from the conserved cysteine through the conserved F or W.

V: TRBV29-1; J: TRBJ1-2; CDR3: CSVDNGQGVGYTF
V: TRBV6-5; J: TRBJ2-4; CDR3: CASSYGTGGGNIQYF
V: TRBV7-9; J: TRBJ1-2; CDR3: CASSLRPGGLPMANYGYTF
V: TRBV20-1; J: TRBJ1-4; CDR3: CSAHSYDSLNEKLFF
V: TRBV11-2; J: TRBJ1-2; CDR3: CASSPGDSDYGYTF
V: TRBV6-1; J: TRBJ2-4; CDR3: CASSHLDRTKNIQYF
V: TRBV27; J: TRBJ2-1; CDR3: CASSSGTGGYNEQFF
V: TRBV2; J: TRBJ2-5; CDR3: CASKGLAGGTVQETQYF
V: TRBV6-1; J: TRBJ1-1; CDR3: CASRGQGRGNTEAFF
V: TRBV2; J: TRBJ1-2; CDR3: CASSDVEDNYGYTF
V: TRBV5-1; J: TRBJ1-2; CDR3: CASSPGTGDYGYTF
V: TRBV7-9; J: TRBJ2-5; CDR3: CATGTSGEETQYF
V: TRBV6-1; J: TRBJ1-1; CDR3: CASRRTGGTNTEAFF
V: TRBV6-1; J: TRBJ2-7; CDR3: CASSPGGSTREQYF
V: TRBV3-1; J: TRBJ2-3; CDR3: CASSHTSGYTQYF
V: TRBV20-1; J: TRBJ1-2; CDR3: CSAERTGGYGYTF
V: TRBV5-1; J: TRBJ2-1; CDR3: CASSQLAGHYNEQFF
V: TRBV2; J: TRBJ1-1; CDR3: CASSDILPRETEAFF
V: TRBV27; J: TRBJ2-1; CDR3: CASSEVELQFF
V: TRBV3-1; J: TRBJ1-3; CDR3: CASSHDRGPTGNTIYF
V: TRBV10-3; J: TRBJ1-6; CDR3: CAISASPVGHSPLHF
V: TRBV18; J: TRBJ2-4; CDR3: CASSPTSGGVDIQYF